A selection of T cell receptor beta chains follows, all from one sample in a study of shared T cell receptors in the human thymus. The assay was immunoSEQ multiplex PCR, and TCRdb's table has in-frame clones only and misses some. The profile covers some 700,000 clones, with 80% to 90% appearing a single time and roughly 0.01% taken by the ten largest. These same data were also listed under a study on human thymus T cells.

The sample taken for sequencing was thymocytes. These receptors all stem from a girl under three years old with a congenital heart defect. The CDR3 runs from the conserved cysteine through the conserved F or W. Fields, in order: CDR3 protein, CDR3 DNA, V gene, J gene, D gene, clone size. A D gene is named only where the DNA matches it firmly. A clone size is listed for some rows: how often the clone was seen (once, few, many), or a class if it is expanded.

CASSQSPVTNTEAFF,TGCGCCAGCAGTCAATCCCCGGTAACGAACACTGAAGCTTTCTTT,TRBV23-1,TRBJ1-1,-,once
CASSVRDRGYEQYF,TGTGCCAGCAGCGTCCGGGACAGGGGGTACGAGCAGTACTTC,TRBV11-2,TRBJ2-7,TRBD1,-
CASSTGDRRNTEAFF,TGTGCCAGCAGCACCGGGGACAGGCGGAACACTGAAGCTTTCTTT,TRBV9,TRBJ1-1,TRBD1,-
CATTGVPGIENVLTF,TGTGCCACCACAGGGGTGCCAGGTATTGAGAACGTCCTGACTTTC,TRBV2,TRBJ2-6,TRBD1,-
CASSLLGGEGGANVLTF,TGTGCCAGCAGTCTATTGGGGGGAGAGGGCGGGGCCAACGTCCTGACTTTC,TRBV27,TRBJ2-6,-,once
CASSIDPNPDRGRPYEQYF,TGTGCCAGTAGTATAGACCCAAACCCGGACAGGGGGCGACCCTACGAGCAGTACTTC,TRBV19,TRBJ2-7,TRBD1,few
CSVGTRGNTEAFF,TGCAGCGTGGGGACAAGGGGGAACACTGAAGCTTTCTTT,TRBV29-1,TRBJ1-1,-,-
CASSWGTGVKDSPLHF,TGTGCCAGCAGTTGGGGGACAGGGGTTAAGGATTCACCCCTCCACTTT,TRBV27,TRBJ1-6,TRBD1,-
CASSQAPPRLAGRTDSTDTQYF,TGCGCCAGCAGCCAAGCGCCCCCGAGACTAGCGGGGAGGACGGATAGCACAGATACGCAGTATTTT,TRBV4-3,TRBJ2-3,TRBD2,-
CASTRGARDYEQYF,TGTGCCAGCACCCGGGGGGCCCGAGACTACGAGCAGTACTTC,TRBV5-5,TRBJ2-7,-,-
CASSQPGQLNTEAFF,TGTGCCAGCAGCCAGCCGGGACAGCTGAACACTGAAGCTTTCTTT,TRBV5-4,TRBJ1-1,TRBD1,-
CASSVAGGGNEQFF,TGTGCCAGCAGCGTAGCGGGGGGTGGTAATGAGCAGTTCTTC,TRBV9,TRBJ2-1,TRBD2,-
CASSIDLSGGIGNEQFF,TGTGCCAGCAGCATCGATCTTAGCGGGGGGATTGGTAATGAGCAGTTCTTC,TRBV28,TRBJ2-1,TRBD2,-
CASSLWRDINSPLHF,TGTGCCAGCAGCTTATGGAGGGATATTAATTCACCCCTCCACTTT,TRBV13,TRBJ1-6,-,-
CASSPRPGQGRPANYGYTF,TGTGCCAGCAGCCCCCGTCCGGGACAGGGGCGCCCAGCTAACTATGGCTACACCTTC,TRBV7-8,TRBJ1-2,TRBD1,-
CASRGGRHYGYTF,TGCGCCAGCCGGGGGGGAAGGCACTATGGCTACACCTTC,TRBV5-1,TRBJ1-2,-,-
CSVEAARQDWTQYF,TGCAGCGTTGAGGCCGCCCGACAGGACTGGACCCAGTACTTC,TRBV29-1,TRBJ2-5,-,-
CASSRGGQGIDF,TGTGCCAGCAGTCGAGGGGGACAGGGCATAGATTTT,TRBV6-6,TRBJ2-3,TRBD1,-
CASSLPGNQPQHF,TGTGCCAGCAGCTTACCGGGGAATCAGCCCCAGCATTTT,TRBV7-9,TRBJ1-5,-,once
CATSTKNTEAFF,TGTGCCACCTCCACTAAAAACACTGAAGCTTTCTTT,TRBV15,TRBJ1-1,-,few
CASSHYLPGTSGVPTRVDTQYF,TGTGCCAGCAGCCACTATCTTCCCGGGACTAGCGGGGTTCCCACAAGGGTGGATACGCAGTATTTT,TRBV4-2,TRBJ2-3,TRBD2,-
CASSHWIVQGVEKLFF,TGCGCCAGCAGTCACTGGATTGTACAGGGTGTTGAAAAACTGTTTTTT,TRBV23-1,TRBJ1-4,-,-
CASCCARGGLKNEQYF,TGTGCCAGCTGCTGCGCACGGGGGGGGCTGAAGAACGAGCAGTACTTC,TRBV18,TRBJ2-7,TRBD2,-
CASSSPYGQGASADTQYF,TGCGCCAGCAGCTCCCCCTACGGACAGGGGGCTTCCGCAGATACGCAGTATTTT,TRBV5-1,TRBJ2-3,TRBD1,-